These 23 T cell receptor beta chains came from one sample sequenced in a study of Ad26.COV2.S vaccination and SARS-CoV-2 variants. Only in-frame clones appear in the TCRdb table, and some are missing; sequencing was by immunoSEQ multiplex PCR. The sample lists almost 400,000 clones, 70% to 90% occurring once. Specified treatment: roughly 19 received Ad26.COV2.S at low or high dose, single or two shots; 5 received placebo; per-sample allocation not given. Sampling was performed 63 days after the first vaccine or placebo injection. The sample in question was peripheral blood, obtained in a trial of Ad26.COV2.S vaccine versus placebo. These receptors were obtained from a person between 18 and 65 years old who received the Ad26.COV2.S COVID-19 vaccine or a placebo.

The chain employs TRBV30 and TRBJ2-7; D possibly corresponds to TRBD2 (6 bases). V lost 3 bases to trimming and J lost 0 bases, with 12 bases between them. Germline assignment: CDR1 GTSNPN and CDR2 SVGIG (reference sequence). The CDR3 contains 14 residues. The chain's CDR3 is CAWRRRGSSYEQYF. CDR3 sequence (DNA): TGTGCCTGGAGAAGGAGGGGAAGCTCCTACGAGCAGTACTTC.

The genes are TRBV6-6 and TRBJ1-4; tentative D call: TRBD1 (5 bases). Germline V gives CDR1 MNHNY, CDR2 SVGAGI (reference sequence). This CDR3 spans 13 amino acids. The CDR3 bases are TGTGCTTCTACGTGGGGCTCGAGAGAAAAACTGTTTTTT. Protein product: CASTWGSREKLFF.

V and J are TRBV4-2 and TRBJ2-1; 9 nucleotides line up with TRBD2. The junction had 9 bases not matched to a gene; V was cut back by 0 bases and J by 6 bases. Germline values: CDR1 LGHNA, CDR2 YNFKEQ. This CDR3 comprises 17 residues. CDR3: CASSQDSGAGGLNEQFF. The DNA of the CDR3 is TGTGCCAGCAGCCAAGATAGTGGGGCGGGAGGGCTCAATGAGCAGTTCTTC.

CDR3 nucleotides: TGCACCAGCAGAACCGGGGGTAGCGGGAGGGATTTCACAGATACGCAGTATTTT. Translated: CTSRTGGSGRDFTDTQYF. This chain joins TRBV1 and TRBJ2-3; the table assigns TRBD2, which was not confirmed against the DNA. TRBV1 is an annotated pseudogene. CDR3 size: 18 residues.

This chain connects TRBV7-2 to TRBJ1-2; 9 bases are a match to TRBD1. CDR1 and CDR2 (germline): SGHTA, FQGNSA. The CDR3 runs to 15 residues. V was pared by 4 bases and J by 7 bases, with 10 bases of the junction left unmatched. CDR3 sequence: CASSYPGTGLSGYTF. CDR3 nucleotide sequence: TGTGCCAGCAGCTACCCCGGGACAGGGTTGTCTGGCTACACCTTC.

The chain has TRBV9 and TRBJ2-5, with TRBD2 matching over 9 bases. V lost 3 bases and J lost 4; bases outside the gene matches: 4. Germline-derived CDR1 and CDR2 are SGDLS and YYNGEE. This CDR3 is 14 amino acids long. CDR3 sequence: CASSGTTSGETQYF. The CDR3 nucleotides read TGTGCCAGCAGCGGTACGACTAGCGGAGAGACCCAGTACTTC. Full variable domain (missing parts from reference TRBV9 and TRBJ2-5): DSGVTQTPKHLITATGQRVTLRCSPRSGDLSVYWYQQSLDQGLQFLIQYYNGEERAKGNILERFSAQQFPDLHSELNLSSLELGDSALYFCASSGTTSGETQYFGPGTRLLVL.

The chain joins TRBV9 to TRBJ2-5, with D perhaps matching TRBD2 (6 bases). V lost 3 bases, J lost 2 bases, and 8 bases lay in between. The CDR3 runs to 13 residues. Germline V gives CDR1 SGDLS, CDR2 YYNGEE. The CDR3, as DNA: TGTGCCAGCAGCGGCGGGATTCAAGAGACCCAGTACTTC. Protein: CASSGGIQETQYF.

This chain uses TRBV19 with TRBJ2-3; 10 nucleotides align to TRBD2. This CDR3 is built from 15 residues. Germline V gene data show CDR1 as LNHDA and CDR2 as SQIVND (reference sequence). The junction had 3 bases not matched to a gene; V was cut back by 3 bases and J by 3 bases. CDR3 sequence reads: CASSIGSGRTDTQYF. The CDR3, as DNA: TGTGCCAGTAGTATCGGTAGCGGGAGGACAGATACGCAGTATTTT. Based on the CDR3 plus reference TRBV19 and TRBJ2-3, the full variable domain is DGGITQSPKYLFRKEGQNVTLSCEQNLNHDAMYWYRQDPGQGLRLIYYSQIVNDFQKGDIAEGYSVSREKKESFPLTVTSAQKNPTAFYLCASSIGSGRTDTQYFGPGTRLTVL.

This clone was seen a few times. The chain combines TRBV9 with TRBJ1-1; D is unclear. Trimming took off 0 bases at V and 4 bases at J, with 10 bases between the two ends. Germline CDR1 reads SGDLS; CDR2 reads YYNGEE. This CDR3 has 14 amino acids. DNA for the CDR3: TGTGCCAGCAGCGTAGATACAGCGTCCACTGAAGCTTTCTTT. Translating gives CASSVDTASTEAFF. The entire variable domain, with the rest obtained from reference TRBV9 and TRBJ1-1, is as follows: DSGVTQTPKHLITATGQRVTLRCSPRSGDLSVYWYQQSLDQGLQFLIQYYNGEERAKGNILERFSAQQFPDLHSELNLSSLELGDSALYFCASSVDTASTEAFFGQGTRLTVV.

This chain links TRBV7-9 with TRBJ2-7; 9 positions agree with TRBD1. Trimming removed 2 bases from V and 8 bases from J; junction bases left unmatched: 7. The germline V gene encodes CDR1 SEHNR and CDR2 FQNEAQ (reference sequence). CDR3 size: 14 residues. CDR3 nucleotides: TGTGCCAGCAGCTTAACAGGGGGCCGCTGGAAGCAGTACTTC. Its translation is CASSLTGGRWKQYF. Full variable domain (missing parts from reference TRBV7-9 and TRBJ2-7): DTGVSQNPRHKITKRGQNVTFRCDPISEHNRLYWYRQTLGQGPEFLTYFQNEAQLEKSRLLSDRFSAERPKGSFSTLEIQRTEQGDSAMYLCASSLTGGRWKQYFGPGTRLTVT.

This sequence joins TRBV4-2 and TRBJ2-7, with D hard to call. The CDR3 runs 13 residues. The germline gives CDR1 LGHNA, CDR2 YNFKEQ. Trimming removed 1 base at V and 3 bases at J, with 7 bases between. The CDR3 coding sequence is TGTGCCAGCAGCCAAGCTACGGTCTACGAGCAGTACTTC. It encodes CASSQATVYEQYF.

V usage is TRBV5-1 and J usage is TRBJ2-5; D tentatively fits TRBD1 or TRBD2 (5 bases each). The CDR3 sequence is 13 residues long. The V end lost 4 bases, the J end lost 6 bases, and 13 bases lay between the germline ends. Germline V CDR1 and CDR2: SGHRS, YFSETQ. The chain's CDR3 is CASSRDALQTQYF. CDR3 sequence (DNA): TGCGCCAGCAGCCGGGACGCTCTCCAGACCCAGTACTTC.

This clone was found a few times. The CDR3 nucleotides are TGTGCCAGCAGTGACTCGACAGGGGGCTACAATGAGCAGTTCTTC. Its translation: CASSDSTGGYNEQFF. V and J are TRBV6-4 and TRBJ2-1, with 9 bases fitting TRBD1. The germline CDR1 and CDR2 sequences are MRHNA and SNTAGT. This CDR3 is built from 15 residues. Trimming at V came to 0 bases and at J to 3 bases, leaving 0 bases not matched to a gene.

The chain is built from TRBV7-8 and TRBJ2-1; D is possibly TRBD1 or TRBD2 (5 bases each). There are 11 residues in the CDR3. Germline CDR1 is SGHVS and CDR2 is FQNEAQ. Trimming pared 3 bases from V and 10 bases from J, leaving 7 bases between. The DNA of the CDR3 is TGTGCCAGCAGCTTCCGGGACGAGCAGTTCTTC. Residues: CASSFRDEQFF.

This clone has more than one count but fewer than ten. The V call is TRBV10-3, the J call TRBJ1-5, with a tentative D call TRBD1 (5 bases). CDR1 ENHRY and CDR2 SYGVKD come from the germline V gene. CDR3 length: 16 amino acids. Trimming pared 6 bases from V and 4 bases from J, leaving 19 bases between. CDR3 DNA: TGTGCCATCAGCGCCCGGGACCTCGGAGGTAATCAGCCCCAGCATTTT. Its protein is CAISARDLGGNQPQHF.

J is TRBJ2-3 and V is TRBV7-2; 8 bases align to TRBD1. Germline V gene data show CDR1 as SGHTA and CDR2 as FQGNSA. The V and J ends lost 7 bases and 11 bases, in that order; junction bases with no gene match: 8. The CDR3 runs 12 residues. The CDR3 DNA reads as TGTGCCAGCAACTCAGACAGGGGTATGCAGTATTTT. Translated, it gives CASNSDRGMQYF.

As for this clone: Other DNA sequences in this sample translate to the same CDR3. The genes are TRBV9 and TRBJ2-5; TRBD1 matches 9 bases. The CDR3 runs to 14 residues. With 3 bases clipped from V and 5 bases from J, the junction kept 5 bases outside the gene matches. CDR1 and CDR2 from the germline V gene are SGDLS and YYNGEE. The CDR3 here is CASSATGGGETQYF. CDR3 sequence (DNA): TGTGCCAGCAGCGCAACAGGGGGCGGGGAGACCCAGTACTTC.

This sequence joins TRBV10-3 and TRBJ1-6, with a possible D match to TRBD1 (6 bases). This CDR3 is built from 14 residues. The V gene's germline CDR1 is ENHRY and CDR2 SYGVKD. V was trimmed by 7 bases and J by 9 bases, leaving 16 bases between them. The CDR3 nucleotides read TGTGCCATCAAGGGGGGTGGGGAACGTTCACCCCTCCACTTT. Translating gives CAIKGGGERSPLHF.

This clone was counted a few times. V gene TRBV7-9 combines with J gene TRBJ2-5; D remains unclear. Deletions cut 3 bases from V and 4 bases from J, with 6 bases between. The germline gives CDR1 SEHNR, CDR2 FQNEAQ (reference sequence). The CDR3 length is 12 residues. The CDR3 DNA is TGTGCCAGCAGCTTTCCCCTAGAGACCCAGTACTTC. It yields the protein CASSFPLETQYF.

J is TRBJ2-7 and V is TRBV9; 11 bases fit TRBD2. This CDR3 spans 16 amino acids. CDR1 SGDLS and CDR2 YYNGEE come from the germline V gene. V shed 0 bases, J shed 4 bases, and the junction held 6 bases outside the gene matches. In DNA, the CDR3 is TGTGCCAGCAGCGTAGCTGGGACTAGCGGATTATACGAGCAGTACTTC. Amino acid sequence: CASSVAGTSGLYEQYF.

The CDR3 here is CATSRDREGGNTIYF. Written as DNA, the CDR3 is TGTGCCACCAGCAGGGACAGGGAGGGTGGAAACACCATATATTTT. This rearrangement joins TRBV15 to TRBJ1-3; 8 bases are shared with TRBD1. From germline, CDR1 is LNHNV and CDR2 YYDKDF (reference sequence). J lost 3 bases, V lost 3 bases, and 4 bases had no gene match. This CDR3 comprises 15 residues.

This rearrangement joins TRBV2 to TRBJ2-2; 8 nucleotides match TRBD1. The CDR3 is 16 amino acids. The germline CDR1 and CDR2 sequences are SNHLY and FYNNEI. After removal of 6 bases from V and 4 bases from J, the junction contained 10 bases not matched to a gene. The CDR3 DNA sequence: TGTGCCAGCAGGACCCCCCAGGGGGCGGGCACCGGGGAGCTGTTTTTT. It encodes CASRTPQGAGTGELFF.

The rearrangement links TRBV7-2 to TRBJ1-1; TRBD1 matches at 7 bases. The CDR3 length is 14 residues. Germline values: CDR1 SGHTA, CDR2 FQGNSA. Trimming took 5 bases from V and 4 from J; bases not matched to a gene: 7. Here the CDR3 reads CASSVNRGLTEAFF. In DNA, the CDR3 is TGTGCCAGCAGCGTAAATAGGGGGCTCACTGAAGCTTTCTTT.